This TCR beta chain derives from a study of regulatory T cells in long-lasting Graves disease. Study details: Antithyroid drugs had been taken under 3 months by newly diagnosed Graves' patients. Whole-study findings and limits: Newly diagnosed disease favored TRBV20-1 and TRBJ2-1 over persistent disease.

Time point noted: newly diagnosed GD, antithyroid drugs for less than 3 months. PBMC-extracted RNA yielded the TCR library. From germline, CDR1 is SGHAT and CDR2 FQDESV (reference sequence). CDR3 length equals 12 residues. With 5 bases removed from V and 4 bases from J, the gap between germline ends came to 6 bases. Arm-PCR of CDR3 regions and iRepertoire HTBI primers were used to build TCR beta libraries. Using its own MiXCR run on the multiplex PCR reads, TCRdb lists one record per CDR3 protein. The sample yields roughly 420,000 distinct CDR3 sequences, roughly 15% seen once. With regard to this clonotype: No antigen is known for it.

A further study also used this sample, focusing on T cells in Graves' hyperthyroidism and ophthalmopathy. That paper adds: Carried out on the TCR CDR3, a first-round RT-PCR used the HTBI primer set.

Here the sequenced sample was peripheral blood mononuclear cells (PBMCs), taken at new diagnosis, from a patient treated with antithyroid drugs. This rearrangement joins TRBV11-1 to TRBJ1-3; D is undetermined. This TCR was recovered from a woman under 30 with Graves disease. The CDR3 DNA reads TGTGCCAGCAGCCCCGTAGGAAACACCATATATTTT. Protein sequence: CASSPVGNTIYF.